The entry that follows covers one T cell receptor (beta chain) sequence. This clone's antigen is unknown. No base-level quality is on record; no much larger clone is a single base apart. TCRbeta CDR3 regions were amplified from genomic DNA using the immunoSEQ Assay, a bias-controlled multiplex PCR. The source study handled its data this way. The number of nucleated cells in each sample was estimated by amplification of reference gene primers within the assay. Sequence reads were collapsed and filtered to measure the absolute abundance of every unique TCRbeta CDR3 rearrangement. For each sample, productive Simpson clonality was calculated as the square root of Simpson's diversity index across productive rearrangements. Sourced from immuneACCESS, this table was stored by TCRdb with only in-frame sequences that have V and J called. A share of the clones is absent; for the studies checked, an unresolved V gene accounts for under half, and the remainder has no known explanation. V, J and clone size were drawn from that table, and D and trimming were deduced from the DNA. The sample table contains about 350,000 clones; only one count was recorded for around 90% of them. The ten biggest clones cover 3% to 4.5% of the sample.

This entry is derived from a study of blood T cell repertoires in COVID-19 (dated by TCRdb to the early 2020s). Turning to the overall study: Samples covering the acute and convalescent phases of COVID-19 were provided by collaborators in the United States, Italy and Spain. The material from the prospective study consisted of cDNA or gDNA derived from T cells, B-cell-depleted T cells, or PBMCs. Subjects who had been exposed to COVID-19, were actively infected with it, or had recovered from it provided the deeply sampled blood TCRbeta repertoires that made up the dataset. A freely available public database, intended as a resource for researchers studying the immune response to SARS-CoV-2, is where the repertoires were released. Samples came from the ongoing ImmuneRACE study (first 160 participants) plus 1,254 subjects from 6 global collaborators. Sample metadata almost always included a de-identified subject ID, COVID-19 status, age in years and sex. Where available, HLA class I and class II types were taken from metadata supplied by the sample provider and were not determined by assay-based typing. Broader findings and caveats from the paper: Clinical and demographic metadata were provided uncurated, with the amount varying by source and participant.

The CDR3 spans 15 residues, from the cysteine through the phenylalanine. Solely the CDR3 DNA is kept, with 45 bases framed from the first base. Trimming removed 6 bases from V and 12 bases from J; the gene matches leave 10 bases unexplained. CDR1 and CDR2 were assigned from the germline V gene (reference sequence) as MNHEY and SMNVEV. One collaborating source in Seattle enrolled patients during active infection and followed them longitudinally through the course of disease. Each collaborating institution followed its own protocols to collect whole blood in K2EDTA tubes. For TCRbeta analysis, collaborators shipped samples in one of three forms: frozen whole blood, isolated PBMCs, or DNA extracted from either of those sample types.

The sequence is built from TRBV27 and TRBJ2-1; 14 middle bases align to TRBD2. Material for sequencing was peripheral blood. This receptor was obtained from a woman aged 55-69 years with COVID-19, enrolled during active disease. The CDR3 reads CASRSVTSGGAGQFF. At the DNA level, the sequence is TGTGCCAGCAGGTCCGTGACTAGCGGGGGGGCGGGGCAGTTCTTC.